This is a list of T cell receptor beta chains from one sample in a study of a mutant IDH1 vaccine in newly diagnosed glioma. No cognate antigen is known for these TCRs. The data were produced by immunoSEQ multiplex PCR, yet TCRdb's version contains in-frame clones alone and is incomplete. In the table there are under 30,000 clones, more than 70% of which are singletons. The sequencing used PBMCs, collected from a glioma patient whose treatment included an IDH1 peptide vaccine. These receptor sequences come from a man aged 40-49 years with glioma. The CDR3 runs from the conserved cysteine through the conserved F or W. D genes are given only for firm matches. Not every row has a clone size; where given, it reads once, few, many or a size class.

V gene: TRBV18
CDR3 length: 16
clone size: .
J gene: TRBJ1-1
D gene: TRBD1
CDR3 protein: CASSLGQVPMNTEAFF
CDR3 DNA: TGTGCCAGCTCTTTGGGACAGGTGCCGATGAACACTGAAGCTTTCTTT

V gene: TRBV5-1
CDR3 length: 17
clone size: .
J gene: TRBJ2-6
D gene: TRBD1
CDR3 protein: CASSSGTGLSVANVLTF
CDR3 DNA: TGCGCCAGCAGCTCCGGGACAGGGCTCTCTGTGGCCAACGTCCTGACTTTC

V gene: TRBV4-1
CDR3 length: 16
clone size: .
J gene: TRBJ2-2
D gene: .
CDR3 protein: CASSQGLNRNTGELFF
CDR3 DNA: TGCGCCAGCAGCCAAGGGCTCAATAGGAACACCGGGGAGCTGTTTTTT

V gene: TRBV5-6
CDR3 length: 13
clone size: .
J gene: TRBJ1-1
D gene: .
CDR3 protein: CASSSSPHTEAFF
CDR3 DNA: TGTGCCAGCAGCTCGTCACCACACACTGAAGCTTTCTTT

V gene: TRBV13
CDR3 length: 15
clone size: .
J gene: TRBJ2-3
D gene: .
CDR3 protein: CASNIAIRITDTQYF
CDR3 DNA: TGTGCCAGCAATATAGCGATAAGAATCACAGATACGCAGTATTTT

V gene: TRBV7-9
CDR3 length: 13
clone size: .
J gene: TRBJ2-7
D gene: .
CDR3 protein: CASRDGVDYEQYF
CDR3 DNA: TGTGCCAGCAGGGACGGAGTGGATTACGAGCAGTACTTC

V gene: TRBV19
CDR3 length: 16
clone size: .
J gene: TRBJ2-7
D gene: .
CDR3 protein: CASSISGPPTSYEQYF
CDR3 DNA: TGTGCCAGTAGTATTTCTGGACCACCAACCTCCTACGAGCAGTACTTC

V gene: TRBV12-5
CDR3 length: 16
clone size: .
J gene: TRBJ2-2
D gene: TRBD2
CDR3 protein: CASGRSSGRGTGELFF
CDR3 DNA: TGTGCTAGTGGTCGGTCTAGCGGGAGAGGCACCGGGGAGCTGTTTTTT

V gene: TRBV5-5
CDR3 length: 17
clone size: .
J gene: TRBJ2-7
D gene: .
CDR3 protein: CASSFRGAQRYSYEQYF
CDR3 DNA: TGTGCCAGCAGCTTTCGGGGGGCGCAGCGCTACTCCTACGAGCAGTACTTC

V gene: TRBV4-3
CDR3 length: 15
clone size: .
J gene: TRBJ2-5
D gene: .
CDR3 protein: CASSPVLEYQETQYF
CDR3 DNA: TGCGCCAGCAGCCCGGTCCTTGAGTACCAAGAGACCCAGTACTTC

V gene: TRBV14
CDR3 length: 17
clone size: .
J gene: TRBJ2-7
D gene: TRBD2
CDR3 protein: CASSQKRGLAGAYEQYF
CDR3 DNA: TGTGCCAGCAGCCAAAAGAGGGGACTAGCGGGAGCCTACGAGCAGTACTTC

V gene: TRBV7-9
CDR3 length: 16
clone size: .
J gene: TRBJ2-7
D gene: TRBD2
CDR3 protein: CASSLGSGLVKREQYF
CDR3 DNA: TGTGCCAGCAGCTTAGGATCGGGACTAGTAAAACGCGAGCAGTACTTC

V gene: TRBV7-9
CDR3 length: 14
clone size: .
J gene: TRBJ1-2
D gene: .
CDR3 protein: CASTDRSANYGYTF
CDR3 DNA: TGTGCCAGTACAGACAGGTCCGCGAACTATGGCTACACCTTC

V gene: TRBV13
CDR3 length: 12
clone size: few
J gene: TRBJ2-7
D gene: .
CDR3 protein: CASSLKGREQYF
CDR3 DNA: TGTGCCAGCAGCTTAAAGGGGCGCGAGCAGTACTTC

V gene: TRBV5-1
CDR3 length: 15
clone size: .
J gene: TRBJ2-1
D gene: TRBD2
CDR3 protein: CASSLRPGGPDEQFF
CDR3 DNA: TGCGCCAGCAGCTTACGGCCGGGAGGGCCGGATGAGCAGTTCTTC

V gene: TRBV7-2
CDR3 length: 15
clone size: .
J gene: TRBJ2-7
D gene: TRBD2
CDR3 protein: CASSSSGVSSYEQYF
CDR3 DNA: TGTGCCAGCAGCTCTAGCGGGGTTAGCTCCTACGAGCAGTACTTC

V gene: TRBV7-3
CDR3 length: 15
clone size: .
J gene: TRBJ2-3
D gene: .
CDR3 protein: CASSLTLTIEANRYF
CDR3 DNA: TGTGCCAGCAGCTTAACGTTAACAATAGAGGCCAATCGGTATTTT

V gene: TRBV7-3
CDR3 length: 14
clone size: few
J gene: TRBJ2-2
D gene: .
CDR3 protein: CASSLEASAGELFF
CDR3 DNA: TGTGCCAGCAGCTTAGAAGCGTCTGCCGGGGAGCTGTTTTTT

V gene: TRBV5-1
CDR3 length: 15
clone size: few
J gene: TRBJ2-1
D gene: .
CDR3 protein: CASSPREPGRGEQFF
CDR3 DNA: TGCGCCAGCAGCCCGAGAGAGCCAGGGAGAGGTGAGCAGTTCTTC

V gene: TRBV27
CDR3 length: 13
clone size: .
J gene: TRBJ2-7
D gene: .
CDR3 protein: CASSPGQFYGLNF
CDR3 DNA: TGTGCCAGCAGCCCAGGACAGTTCTACGGGCTAAACTTC

V gene: TRBV5-1
CDR3 length: 16
clone size: .
J gene: TRBJ1-1
D gene: .
CDR3 protein: CASSIGTAYGITEAFF
CDR3 DNA: TGCGCCAGCAGCATTGGGACTGCCTATGGGATAACTGAAGCTTTCTTT

V gene: TRBV19
CDR3 length: 15
clone size: .
J gene: TRBJ2-7
D gene: TRBD2
CDR3 protein: CASSPGLAGVYEQYF
CDR3 DNA: TGTGCCAGTAGTCCCGGACTAGCGGGAGTATACGAGCAGTACTTC

V gene: TRBV5-6
CDR3 length: 16
clone size: .
J gene: TRBJ2-7
D gene: .
CDR3 protein: CASSLDRGTFPYEQYF
CDR3 DNA: TGTGCCAGCAGCTTGGACCGGGGTACTTTCCCTTACGAGCAGTACTTC

V gene: TRBV27
CDR3 length: 13
clone size: .
J gene: TRBJ1-2
D gene: TRBD1
CDR3 protein: CASSPDRGYGYTF
CDR3 DNA: TGTGCCAGCAGTCCAGACAGGGGCTATGGCTACACCTTC

V gene: TRBV7-3
CDR3 length: 14
clone size: .
J gene: TRBJ1-1
D gene: .
CDR3 protein: CASSSIHGRTEAFF
CDR3 DNA: TGTGCCAGCAGCTCAATACACGGACGCACTGAAGCTTTCTTT

V gene: TRBV6-5
CDR3 length: 15
clone size: .
J gene: TRBJ2-7
D gene: .
CDR3 protein: CASSYGLPSADEQYF
CDR3 DNA: TGTGCCAGCAGTTACGGACTACCCTCGGCTGATGAGCAGTACTTC

V gene: TRBV5-1
CDR3 length: 14
clone size: .
J gene: TRBJ2-7
D gene: .
CDR3 protein: CASSWGVGSYEQYF
CDR3 DNA: TGCGCCAGCAGCTGGGGGGTCGGGTCCTACGAGCAGTACTTC

V gene: TRBV27
CDR3 length: 16
clone size: .
J gene: TRBJ2-1
D gene: TRBD2
CDR3 protein: CASSPRAGGGNNEQFF
CDR3 DNA: TGTGCCAGCAGTCCCCGAGCGGGAGGGGGTAACAATGAGCAGTTCTTC

V gene: TRBV7-2
CDR3 length: 15
clone size: .
J gene: TRBJ2-7
D gene: TRBD2
CDR3 protein: CASSLDAGGTYEQYF
CDR3 DNA: TGTGCCAGCAGCTTAGATGCGGGGGGGACGTACGAGCAGTACTTC